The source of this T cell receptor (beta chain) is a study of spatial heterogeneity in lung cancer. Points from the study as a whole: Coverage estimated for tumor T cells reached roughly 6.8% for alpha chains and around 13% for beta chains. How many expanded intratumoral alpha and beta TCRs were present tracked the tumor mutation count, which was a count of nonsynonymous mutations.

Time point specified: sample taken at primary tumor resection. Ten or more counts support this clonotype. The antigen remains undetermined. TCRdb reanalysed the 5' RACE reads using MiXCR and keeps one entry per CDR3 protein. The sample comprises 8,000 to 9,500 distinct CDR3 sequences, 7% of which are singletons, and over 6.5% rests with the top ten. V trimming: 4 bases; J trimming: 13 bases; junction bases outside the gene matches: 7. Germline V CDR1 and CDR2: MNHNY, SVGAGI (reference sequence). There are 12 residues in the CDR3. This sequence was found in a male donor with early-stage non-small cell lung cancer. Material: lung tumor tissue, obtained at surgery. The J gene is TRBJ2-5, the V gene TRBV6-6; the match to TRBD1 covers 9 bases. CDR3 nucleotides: TGTGCCAGCAGTTGGGACAGGGACCCTCGGTACTTC. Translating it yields CASSWDRDPRYF.